This TCR beta chain was captured in a study of blood T cells in healthy people across ages. Study results and limitations: Because sorting was not performed, PBMCs prevented conclusive naive versus antigen-experienced comparison.

Next came a second PCR, run for roughly 6 to 11 cycles, which used a sample-barcoded 5' primer along with a J-beta primer mix. TCRdb called the 5' RACE reads again in MiXCR, with one record for every CDR3 protein. Among some 1.5 million distinct CDR3 sequences, roughly 27% were seen once, and the ten largest hold over 7%. Trimming cost V 5 bases and J 2 bases; bases outside gene matches: 10. The length of the CDR3 is 17 residues. Total RNA amounts of at least 6 micrograms were extracted per sample. Concerning this clonotype: Its antigen is unknown.

This sequence was found in a woman aged 25 to 39 in good health. This chain links TRBV12-3 or TRBV12-4 with TRBJ2-3; 10 bases line up with TRBD1. Specimen: blood. The CDR3 spells CASSLGTGALVTDTQYF. The CDR3 DNA reads TGTGCCAGCAGTCTTGGGACAGGGGCGCTCGTCACAGATACGCAGTATTTT.